Each of the 26 T cell receptor beta chains below was sequenced from the same sample in a study of OX40 agonist ivuxolimab in advanced cancers. Using immunoSEQ multiplex PCR, the repertoire was profiled, and TCRdb retains in-frame clones only, with some absent. The table lists roughly 42,000 clones, approximately 86% of them singletons. The material sequenced was CD4+ or CD8+ T cells sorted from blood, taken in a trial of the OX40 agonist ivuxolimab. These TCRs come from an adult with an advanced solid tumor such as melanoma, head and neck, liver or kidney cancer.

V is TRBV10-1 and J is TRBJ1-1; D is unresolved. This CDR3 contains 19 residues. The V gene lost 3 bases and the J gene lost 10 bases, with 33 bases spanning the gap. The germline gives CDR1 WNHNN, CDR2 SYGVQD (reference sequence). The CDR3 protein is CASSESLAKIPCRKKGAFF. DNA for the CDR3: TGCGCCAGCAGTGAATCTTTAGCTAAAATACCCTGTCGTAAAAAGGGAGCTTTCTTT.

CDR3 residues: CASSQDRTSNQPQHF. In nucleotides, the CDR3 is TGCGCCAGCAGCCAAGATCGGACTAGCAATCAGCCCCAGCATTTT. V usage is TRBV4-3 and J usage is TRBJ1-5; D is uncertain. From germline, CDR1 is LGHNA and CDR2 YSLEER. V was clipped by 0 bases and J by 0 bases, with 6 bases between them. The CDR3 covers 15 residues.

This clone occurred once. The V call is TRBV5-8, the J call TRBJ2-2, with D hard to call. The CDR3 loop spans 14 amino acids. Looked up from germline, CDR1 is SGHTS and CDR2 is YDEGEE. V was pared by 2 bases and J by 4 bases, with 9 bases between. This chain's CDR3 is CASSFASFTGELFF. In DNA, the CDR3 is TGTGCCAGCAGCTTCGCGTCCTTCACCGGGGAGCTGTTTTTT.

The chain carries TRBV11-1 and TRBJ2-3, with D perhaps TRBD1 or TRBD2 (7 bases each). The V gene's germline CDR1 is SGHAT and CDR2 FQDESV (reference sequence). The V end was cut by 5 bases, the J end by 1 base, with 22 bases between. The CDR3 is 18 residues long. The CDR3 coding sequence is TGTGCCAGCAGCCGCCAGGGGGAAAGGACTAGGGGCACAGATACGCAGTATTTT. Protein sequence: CASSRQGERTRGTDTQYF.

V and J are TRBV11-2 and TRBJ1-6, with a tentative D call TRBD1 (6 bases). Trimming removed 7 bases at V and 1 base at J, with 11 bases between. CDR1 and CDR2 (germline): SGHAT, FQNNGV. This CDR3 is 15 amino acids long. The CDR3 DNA follows: TGTGCCAGCAAAAAACAGGGATCCTATAATTCACCCCTCCACTTT. It codes for CASKKQGSYNSPLHF.

The V call is TRBV4-1, the J call TRBJ2-5, with 7 bases that match TRBD2. V was clipped by 1 base and J by 5 bases; unmatched bases: 4. The CDR3 spans 14 residues. Germline V gene data show CDR1 as MGHRA and CDR2 as YSYEKL. CDR3: CASSQAGRAETQYF. CDR3 nucleotide sequence: TGCGCCAGCAGCCAAGCGGGGAGGGCGGAGACCCAGTACTTC.

This chain links TRBV9 with TRBJ2-1, with D hard to call. Germline V lookup: CDR1 SGDLS, CDR2 YYNGEE. This CDR3 is 11 amino acids long. The V end was cut by 4 bases, the J end by 7 bases, with 6 bases between. The CDR3 spells CASSLSNEQFF. CDR3 DNA: TGTGCCAGCAGCCTATCGAATGAGCAGTTCTTC.

The DNA for the CDR3 is TGTGCCAGCAGCTTCCCTGGGGGCTCCTACGAGCAGTACTTC. As protein: CASSFPGGSYEQYF. The rearrangement links TRBV5-5 to TRBJ2-7; D is tentatively TRBD1 or TRBD2 (5 bases each). This CDR3 has 14 residues. Germline assignment: CDR1 SGHKS and CDR2 YYEKEE (reference sequence). Trimming left V 2 bases short and J 0 bases short, with 9 bases between.

This chain links TRBV5-5 with TRBJ2-1; D call uncertain. From germline, CDR1 is SGHKS and CDR2 YYEKEE (reference sequence). This CDR3 has 12 amino acids. V gave up 0 bases and J gave up 6 bases, with 4 bases separating them. The CDR3: CASSLGFNEQFF. Here the CDR3 DNA reads TGTGCCAGCAGCTTGGGTTTCAATGAGCAGTTCTTC.

The chain recombines TRBV28 with TRBJ1-5; D uncertain. Germline assignment: CDR1 MDHEN and CDR2 SYDVKM. The CDR3 has 16 residues. Between the trimmed V and J ends, which lost 7 bases and 9 bases, there was a span of 25 bases. The CDR3 here is CASNTPGDLGDRPQHF. CDR3 nucleotide sequence: TGTGCCAGCAATACCCCGGGAGACCTTGGTGATAGGCCCCAGCATTTT.

This clone occurred a few times. CDR3 residues: CASTSTGANTEAFF. The CDR3 region has the DNA TGTGCCAGTACCTCGACAGGGGCGAACACTGAAGCTTTCTTT. The chain uses TRBV19 and TRBJ1-1, with 8 nucleotides matching TRBD1. CDR1 LNHDA and CDR2 SQIVND come from the germline V gene (reference sequence). V trimming: 7 bases; J trimming: 1 base; junction bases outside the gene matches: 5. CDR3 length equals 14 residues.

This chain links TRBV7-9 with TRBJ2-5; D tentatively fits TRBD1 or TRBD2 (7 bases each). Trimming pared 4 bases from V and 9 bases from J, leaving 24 bases between. The CDR3 sequence is 16 residues long. Germline values: CDR1 SEHNR, CDR2 FQNEAQ (reference sequence). The CDR3 nucleotides are TGTGCCAGCAGCTCCCCAGAGGGGGCCGGACGGGAGGCCCAGTACTTC. Translating it yields CASSSPEGAGREAQYF.

This clone was detected once. The CDR3 protein is CASSRRARSGANVLTF. CDR3 bases: TGTGCCAGCAGCCGCAGGGCGCGCTCTGGGGCCAACGTCCTGACTTTC. The genes are TRBV5-4 and TRBJ2-6; perhaps TRBD1 as D (5 bases). V shed 4 bases and J shed 0 bases, with 11 bases lying between them. Germline V gene data show CDR1 as SGHNT and CDR2 as YYREEE (reference sequence). The CDR3 is made up of 16 amino acids.

This sequence joins TRBV2 and TRBJ2-1; D is ambiguous. V was cut by 3 bases and J by 6 bases, with 3 bases left in between. Germline V CDR1 and CDR2: SNHLY, FYNNEI. The CDR3 has 11 amino acids. In DNA, the CDR3 is TGTGCCAGCAGTGATTCCAATGAGCAGTTCTTC. The encoded protein is CASSDSNEQFF.

This clone was detected only once. This chain connects TRBV5-8 to TRBJ2-7; no reliable D call. The CDR3 totals 14 residues. Germline CDR1 reads SGHTS; CDR2 reads YDEGEE. V was pared by 1 base and J by 0 bases, with 8 bases between. CDR3 region: CASSLRRTSYEQYF. CDR3 sequence (DNA): TGTGCCAGCAGCTTGAGGCGGACCTCCTACGAGCAGTACTTC.

The DNA for the CDR3 is TGTGCCAGCAGCCCAACTTGGACATCCAACACCGGGGAGCTGTTTTTT. This gives the protein CASSPTWTSNTGELFF. The chain employs TRBV9 and TRBJ2-2; TRBD1 might be the D (5 bases). The V gene's germline CDR1 is SGDLS and CDR2 YYNGEE. The CDR3 runs to 16 residues. The V end was cut by 4 bases, the J end by 2 bases, with 15 bases between.

V usage is TRBV29-1 and J usage is TRBJ1-2; D remains ambiguous. CDR3 size: 12 residues. The V gene lost 4 bases and the J gene lost 2 bases, with 8 bases spanning the gap. Germline V CDR1 and CDR2: SQVTM, ANQGSEA. The CDR3, as DNA: TGCAGCGTTGTGGGCGGGAACTATGGCTACACCTTC. Protein sequence: CSVVGGNYGYTF.

The rearrangement links TRBV2 to TRBJ1-1; D is perhaps TRBD1 (5 bases). Trimming stripped 7 bases from V and 2 bases from J, with 17 bases between. From germline, CDR1 is SNHLY and CDR2 FYNNEI. CDR3 length: 15 amino acids. CDR3 loop: CASIPSVRANTEAFF. The CDR3 region has the DNA TGTGCCAGCATCCCCTCTGTCAGGGCTAACACTGAAGCTTTCTTT.

The J gene is TRBJ2-4, the V gene TRBV2, with TRBD1 matching 8 bases. This CDR3 has 14 amino acids. Germline V CDR1 and CDR2: SNHLY, FYNNEI. The ends lost 10 bases at V and 0 bases at J; junction bases unmatched: 5. In DNA form, the CDR3 reads TGTGCCAAACAGGGGGACTTAGCCAAAAACATTCAGTACTTC. This gives the protein CAKQGDLAKNIQYF.

The V and J genes are TRBV27 and TRBJ2-1; D not certain. The CDR3 totals 13 residues. With 0 bases removed from V and 10 bases from J, the gap between germline ends came to 10 bases. Germline V gives CDR1 MNHEY, CDR2 SMNVEV (reference sequence). The CDR3 reads CASSLSGSREQFF. The CDR3, as DNA: TGTGCCAGCAGTTTATCAGGCTCGAGGGAGCAGTTCTTC.

The rearrangement links TRBV11-2 to TRBJ1-1, with no clear D. The CDR3 loop spans 13 amino acids. The V end lost 0 bases, the J end lost 6 bases, and 8 bases lay between the germline ends. Germline V CDR1 and CDR2: SGHAT, FQNNGV. The CDR3 reads CASSLDLPSEAFF. CDR3 bases: TGTGCCAGCAGCTTAGATCTCCCGTCTGAAGCTTTCTTT.

The chain carries TRBV6-5 and TRBJ1-1; D is ambiguous. Trimming stripped 0 bases from V and 8 bases from J, with 7 bases between. The V gene's germline CDR1 is MNHEY and CDR2 SVGAGI. This CDR3 contains 12 residues. The DNA for the CDR3 is TGTGCCAGCAGTTACTCCGGGCAGGAAGCTTTCTTT. It specifies CASSYSGQEAFF.

The chain links TRBV7-9 to TRBJ2-5; 7 bases agree with TRBD1. CDR1 and CDR2 (germline): SEHNR, FQNEAQ (reference sequence). The V and J ends lost 3 bases and 1 base, in that order; junction bases with no gene match: 5. The CDR3 runs to 15 residues. The CDR3 DNA sequence: TGTGCCAGCAGCTTTAGGAAGGGGGCCCAAGAGACCCAGTACTTC. It encodes CASSFRKGAQETQYF.

V usage is TRBV29-1 and J usage is TRBJ1-2; D ambiguous. The CDR3 loop spans 15 amino acids. CDR1 and CDR2 from the germline V gene are SQVTM and ANQGSEA. Trimming took 0 bases from V and 4 from J, leaving 15 bases between them. The CDR3 DNA sequence: TGCAGCGTTGAAGAGGAGGTCTCACTGGGCTATGGCTACACCTTC. It yields the protein CSVEEEVSLGYGYTF.

The chain carries TRBV7-9 and TRBJ1-2, with D unclear. Deletions cut 3 bases from V and 8 bases from J, with 10 bases between. Germline V gives CDR1 SEHNR, CDR2 FQNEAQ (reference sequence). CDR3 length equals 12 residues. The CDR3 coding sequence is TGTGCCAGCAGCTTGCAGCGCTCGGGCTACACCTTC. It is translated as CASSLQRSGYTF.

V gene TRBV11-2 combines with J gene TRBJ2-3, with 11 bases that match TRBD2. Trimming cost V 7 bases and J 1 base; bases outside gene matches: 10. CDR3 size: 17 residues. Per germline, CDR1 SGHAT and CDR2 FQNNGV. The CDR3 spells CASIEGTSGFRTDTQYF. In nucleotides, the CDR3 is TGTGCCAGCATAGAGGGGACTAGCGGCTTCCGCACAGATACGCAGTATTTT.